Sequencing of this TCR beta chain was carried out in a study of blood T cell repertoires in COVID-19. Study-wide context: Samples of COVID-19 (acute and convalescent) were obtained from the United States, Italy and Spain.

The table came from immunoSEQ multiplex PCR; TCRdb's copy has only in-frame clones and leaves some out. Of fewer than 250,000 clones in the sample, 83% were seen once. The length of the CDR3 is 12 residues. Per the germline V gene, CDR1 is MGHRA and CDR2 is YSYEKL. The germline V and J ends were trimmed by 1 base and 11 bases, with 11 bases remaining between them. The sequence derives from a man aged 50 to 59 with active or convalescent COVID-19. Material for sequencing was peripheral blood. The chain recombines TRBV4-1 with TRBJ1-1; D perhaps matches TRBD1 (5 bases). The CDR3 nucleotides read TGCGCCAGCAGCCAAGGGGGACTGTATGCTTTCTTT. Protein sequence: CASSQGGLYAFF.